Below are 14 T cell receptor beta chains sequenced from a single sample in a study of graft-versus-host responses after intestinal transplantation (dated by TCRdb to the early 2020s). To prepare the library, the immunoSEQ multiplex PCR assay was applied. The clones in this table, taken by TCRdb from immuneACCESS, are in-frame only. Not every clone is retained; where verified, under half of the shortfall comes from an unresolved V gene, and the cause of the rest is unknown. The sample data list over 85,000 clones, and 94% of these were observed just once. Roughly 0.17% of the sample goes to the ten largest clones. Which antigens these TCRs recognize remains unknown. What the time point label conveys for this sample: cells obtained before transplantation from donor or recipient. Specimen: unstimulated CD4+ T cells sorted from spleen or lymph node cells, collected before transplant. The receptors shown here come from a human donor who was the organ donor for an intestinal transplant.

This rearrangement joins TRBV5-1 to TRBJ2-3; TRBD1 agrees at 11 bases. Germline CDR1 reads SGHRS; CDR2 reads YFSETQ. The CDR3 spans 15 residues. The V gene end was trimmed by 5 bases and the J gene end by 4 bases; junction bases not matched to a gene: 6. CDR3: CASSLRTGGADTQYF. CDR3 DNA: TGCGCCAGCAGTCTTCGGACAGGGGGCGCAGATACGCAGTATTTT.

This clone was found once. The J gene is TRBJ2-7, the V gene TRBV4-3, with D maybe TRBD2 (6 bases). Germline V gene data show CDR1 as LGHNA and CDR2 as YSLEER. This CDR3 spans 11 amino acids. Trimming took 7 bases from V and 4 from J, leaving 8 bases between them. CDR3 amino acids: CASMEGYEQYF. The CDR3 region has the DNA TGCGCCAGCATGGAGGGGTACGAGCAGTACTTC.

This clone was detected once. The rearrangement uses TRBV5-1 and TRBJ2-2; D may be TRBD1 or TRBD2 (5 bases each). V was clipped by 3 bases and J by 2 bases, with 17 bases between them. CDR3 length: 17 amino acids. Germline CDR1 is SGHRS and CDR2 is YFSETQ. The CDR3 here is CASSYNTGPTNTGELFF. In nucleotides, the CDR3 is TGCGCCAGCAGCTACAATACGGGACCTACCAACACCGGGGAGCTGTTTTTT.

This CDR3 is CASSEQGLDYGYTF. The CDR3 DNA reads as TGTGCCAGCAGTGAGCAGGGTTTGGACTATGGCTACACCTTC. This chain uses TRBV2 with TRBJ1-2, with D maybe TRBD1 (5 bases). The germline V gene encodes CDR1 SNHLY and CDR2 FYNNEI. This CDR3 contains 14 residues. Trimming took 3 bases from V and 3 from J, leaving 11 bases between them.

This sequence joins TRBV27 and TRBJ1-5; 8 bases map to TRBD1. The junction had 2 bases not matched to a gene; V was cut back by 4 bases and J by 6 bases. This CDR3 is 13 amino acids long. The germline gives CDR1 MNHEY, CDR2 SMNVEV (reference sequence). CDR3: CASSYRGFQPQHF. The CDR3 DNA sequence: TGTGCCAGCAGTTACAGGGGGTTTCAGCCCCAGCATTTT.

The chain joins TRBV4-1 to TRBJ1-1; unclear D gene. V was cut by 1 base and J by 1 base, with 16 bases left in between. Germline V gene data show CDR1 as MGHRA and CDR2 as YSYEKL. The CDR3 sequence is 17 residues long. This CDR3 is CASSQGGAYISNTEAFF. CDR3 in DNA: TGCGCCAGCAGCCAAGGAGGCGCGTATATCTCGAACACTGAAGCTTTCTTT.

This chain uses TRBV18 with TRBJ1-1; 8 bases are a match to TRBD1. The J segment lost 2 bases and the V segment lost 9 bases, leaving 8 bases of the junction unmatched. Per germline, CDR1 KGHSH and CDR2 LQKENI. This CDR3 is built from 14 residues. The CDR3 protein is CASTRDRGNTEAFF. The CDR3, as DNA: TGTGCCAGTACACGAGACAGGGGTAACACTGAAGCTTTCTTT.

This sequence joins TRBV2 and TRBJ1-3; tentative D call: TRBD1 (6 bases). The CDR3 covers 14 residues. V lost 5 bases to trimming and J lost 1 base, with 9 bases between them. Per the germline V gene, CDR1 is SNHLY and CDR2 is FYNNEI. CDR3 sequence: CASSHRVSGNTIYF. The CDR3 DNA reads TGTGCCAGCAGTCACAGGGTTTCTGGAAACACCATATATTTT.

V is TRBV5-1 and J is TRBJ2-3; D is possibly TRBD1 (6 bases). The CDR3 is 15 residues long. Germline-derived CDR1 and CDR2 are SGHRS and YFSETQ. The V gene lost 0 bases and the J gene lost 4 bases, with 12 bases spanning the gap. The CDR3 is CASSLVSGASDTQYF. DNA of the CDR3: TGCGCCAGCAGCTTGGTGTCAGGGGCGTCAGATACGCAGTATTTT.

This sequence joins TRBV10-3 and TRBJ1-3; no clear D gene. The CDR3 covers 11 residues. Germline V gene sequence: CDR1 ENHRY, CDR2 SYGVKD. With 6 bases removed from V and 7 bases from J, the gap between germline ends came to 7 bases. This chain's CDR3 is CAISVQNTIYF. In DNA form, the CDR3 reads TGTGCCATCAGCGTACAGAACACCATATATTTT.

This chain joins TRBV19 and TRBJ1-5; no clear D gene. The CDR3 contains 15 residues. CDR1 is LNHDA and CDR2 is SQIVND in the germline V gene (reference sequence). V was clipped by 3 bases and J by 2 bases, with 11 bases between them. The CDR3 loop is CASSIQGIGNQPQHF. The CDR3, as DNA: TGTGCCAGTAGTATCCAAGGGATTGGCAATCAGCCCCAGCATTTT.

The V call is TRBV19, the J call TRBJ1-5, with 9 bases that match TRBD1. This CDR3 contains 19 residues. V lost 2 bases to trimming and J lost 2 bases; unmatched junction nucleotides: 13. Germline CDR1 LNHDA, CDR2 SQIVND (reference sequence). This chain's CDR3 is CASSIWGQGGAGGNQPQHF. The CDR3, as DNA: TGTGCCAGTAGTATATGGGGACAGGGAGGGGCAGGGGGCAATCAGCCCCAGCATTTT. The full variable domain, with the rest looked up from reference TRBV19 and TRBJ1-5, is DGGITQSPKYLFRKEGQNVTLSCEQNLNHDAMYWYRQDPGQGLRLIYYSQIVNDFQKGDIAEGYSVSREKKESFPLTVTSAQKNPTAFYLCASSIWGQGGAGGNQPQHFGDGTRLSIL.

The chain couples TRBV15 to TRBJ2-3; TRBD2 agrees at 12 bases. The CDR3 is made up of 17 amino acids. Losses at the gene ends were 1 base for V and 2 bases for J; bases not matched to a gene: 4. CDR1 is LNHNV, CDR2 YYDKDF, per germline (reference sequence). The CDR3 nucleotides are TGTGCCACCAGCAGAGGGGCTAGCGGGGGGGCCACAGATACGCAGTATTTT. It yields the protein CATSRGASGGATDTQYF.

V is TRBV7-9 and J is TRBJ1-3, with no clear D. V was trimmed by 1 base and J by 0 bases, leaving 13 bases between them. The CDR3 covers 17 residues. Germline V gene sequence: CDR1 SEHNR, CDR2 FQNEAQ (reference sequence). The CDR3 nucleotides read TGTGCCAGCAGCTTAGAGGCAGGTTCCCACTCTGGAAACACCATATATTTT. Translation gives CASSLEAGSHSGNTIYF.